The present entry profiles one T cell receptor beta chain with its context. This record comes from a study of blood T cell repertoires in COVID-19. Overall study context: Acute-phase and convalescent COVID-19 samples originated in the United States, Italy and Spain. T cells, B-cell-depleted T cells, or PBMCs provided the cDNA or gDNA that served as material.

Original handling: Reference gene primer amplification gave estimated nucleated cell counts. Clones were sequenced by immunoSEQ multiplex PCR, and TCRdb holds only the in-frame ones, with some missing. V and J calls and clone size are as listed in that table; D and trimming were resolved from the DNA. Among some 40,000 clones, approximately 85% were seen once, and the ten largest hold about 31%. Losses at the gene ends were 5 bases for V and 8 bases for J; bases not matched to a gene: 8. Per germline, CDR1 SGHVS and CDR2 FNYEAQ. There are 16 residues in the CDR3. Sequencing was performed on peripheral blood. The chain carries TRBV7-6 and TRBJ2-1; 14 bases align to TRBD2. The receptor was derived from a woman of 80 years or more with acute or convalescent COVID-19. The CDR3 coding sequence is TGTGCCAGCAGCCTACAACCGGGACTAGCGGGAGATGAGCAGTTCTTC. It encodes CASSLQPGLAGDEQFF.